One sample yielded the 24 T cell receptor beta chains listed below, sequenced in a study of shared clonotypes between healthy human individuals. Some clones are missing from TCRdb's copy, which holds only in-frame ones; the method was immunoSEQ multiplex PCR. The data show millions of clones, approximately 95% seen once. Input material: naive CD4+ T cells from PBMCs. Subset of the sample: CD45RA+ positively selected. These receptors originate from a man younger than 35 in good health. Some clones in this sample may be carry-over from other donors' samples.

This chain links TRBV29-1 with TRBJ2-7, with 7 nucleotides matching TRBD1. CDR3 length equals 11 residues. V was clipped by 7 bases and J by 9 bases; unmatched bases: 9. Per the germline V gene, CDR1 is SQVTM and CDR2 is ANQGSEA. CDR3 sequence: CSARQGSGQYF. CDR3 DNA: TGCAGCGCAAGACAGGGCTCCGGGCAGTACTTC.

Notes on this clone: In the same sample, other DNA sequences code for this CDR3. This chain links TRBV28 with TRBJ1-2; 8 nucleotides line up with TRBD1. V dropped 5 bases and J dropped 5; count of bases not matched to a gene: 4. The CDR3 covers 13 residues. In germline, CDR1 is MDHEN, CDR2 SYDVKM. This CDR3 is CASSAGGGYGYTF. The CDR3 region has the DNA TGTGCCAGCAGTGCAGGGGGCGGGTATGGCTACACCTTC.

CDR3 sequence reads: CASGGYTF. DNA of the CDR3: TGTGCCAGCGGTGGCTACACCTTC. The rearrangement joins TRBV28 to TRBJ1-2, with no clear D. Germline V gene lookup returns CDR1 MDHEN and CDR2 SYDVKM. CDR3 length: 8 amino acids. Trimming stripped 8 bases from V and 7 bases from J, with 2 bases between.

The rearrangement uses TRBV5-4 and TRBJ2-1; D assignment may be TRBD1 or TRBD2 (5 bases each). This CDR3 region has 14 residues. V dropped 4 bases and J dropped 8 bases, with 16 bases sitting between them. Per germline, CDR1 SGHNT and CDR2 YYREEE (reference sequence). Here the CDR3 reads CASSRSGAMDEQFF. CDR3 nucleotides: TGTGCCAGCAGCCGATCCGGGGCGATGGATGAGCAGTTCTTC.

This clone was detected only once. The chain uses TRBV23-1 and TRBJ2-1, with D possibly being TRBD2 (5 bases). TRBV23-1 carries the ORF label, with uncertain function. V was shortened by 0 bases and J by 5 bases, with 8 bases between the two germline ends. The CDR3 runs to 14 residues. CDR3 residues: CASSQSSGNNEQFF. DNA of the CDR3: TGCGCCAGCAGTCAATCTTCGGGGAACAATGAGCAGTTCTTC.

In regard to this clone: Other nucleotide sequences from this sample produce the same CDR3. V gene TRBV9 combines with J gene TRBJ2-1, with 9 bases that match TRBD2. The V segment lost 0 bases and the J segment 7 bases; nucleotides outside the gene matches: 8. CDR3 length: 16 amino acids. In germline, CDR1 is SGDLS, CDR2 YYNGEE. CDR3 region: CASSVVGGRAGNEQFF. The CDR3 DNA sequence: TGTGCCAGCAGCGTAGTCGGCGGGAGGGCCGGGAATGAGCAGTTCTTC.

The rearrangement links TRBV6-6 to TRBJ2-5; TRBD2 might be the D (5 bases). Looked up from germline, CDR1 is MNHNY and CDR2 is SVGAGI (reference sequence). Between the trimmed V and J ends, which lost 6 bases and 2 bases, there was a span of 13 bases. The CDR3 extends over 14 amino acids. CDR3 nucleotides: TGTGCCAGCAGAGGGCCCGGGAAGCAAGAGACCCAGTACTTC. Translated, it gives CASRGPGKQETQYF.

The chain couples TRBV14 to TRBJ2-1, with a possible D match to TRBD2 (6 bases). CDR1 SGHDN and CDR2 FVKESK come from the germline V gene. V was pared by 2 bases and J by 4 bases, with 15 bases between. This CDR3 region has 16 residues. The CDR3 loop reads CASSQLPAGFYNEQFF. In nucleotides, the CDR3 is TGTGCCAGCAGCCAATTACCGGCGGGATTTTACAATGAGCAGTTCTTC.

The rearrangement joins TRBV5-1 to TRBJ1-4; D uncertain. Trimming removed 0 bases at V and 7 bases at J, with 13 bases between. Germline CDR1 SGHRS, CDR2 YFSETQ. The CDR3 is 15 residues long. CDR3 bases: TGCGCCAGCAGCTTGGGACCCCCGCCCACTGAAAAACTGTTTTTT. Translation: CASSLGPPPTEKLFF.

The chain is built from TRBV28 and TRBJ1-2, with D perhaps TRBD1 (6 bases). Germline V CDR1 and CDR2: MDHEN, SYDVKM. The CDR3 covers 15 residues. V lost 5 bases to trimming and J lost 5 bases, with 18 bases between them. CDR3 in DNA: TGTGCCAGCAGTGCCCCGGACAGAAGACTTTATGGCTACACCTTC. Protein product: CASSAPDRRLYGYTF.

This chain uses TRBV5-1 with TRBJ2-1; 8 bases map to TRBD2. The CDR3 covers 13 residues. Losses at the gene ends were 4 bases for V and 6 bases for J; bases not matched to a gene: 3. Germline assignment: CDR1 SGHRS and CDR2 YFSETQ. The CDR3 DNA is TGCGCCAGCAGCCCTCGGGGGGGCAATGAGCAGTTCTTC. It codes for CASSPRGGNEQFF.

V is TRBV28 and J is TRBJ1-1; D unclear. Germline assignment: CDR1 MDHEN and CDR2 SYDVKM. V was clipped by 2 bases and J by 4 bases, with 14 bases between them. The CDR3 runs 15 residues. CDR3 protein: CASSLPRAGGTEAFF. In DNA, the CDR3 is TGTGCCAGCAGTTTACCGCGGGCGGGAGGCACTGAAGCTTTCTTT.

The chain has TRBV15 and TRBJ1-4, with 9 bases fitting TRBD1. CDR1 and CDR2 from the germline V gene are LNHNV and YYDKDF (reference sequence). V shed 1 base, J shed 2 bases, and the junction held 5 bases outside the gene matches. This CDR3 contains 17 residues. The CDR3 DNA sequence: TGTGCCACCAGCAGAGTGTACAGGGGGCATACTAATGAAAAACTGTTTTTT. Encoded protein: CATSRVYRGHTNEKLFF.

The rearrangement joins TRBV5-1 to TRBJ1-1, with D perhaps TRBD1 (5 bases). V shed 4 bases and J shed 0 bases, with 7 bases lying between them. The CDR3 totals 13 residues. Germline loops: CDR1 SGHRS, CDR2 YFSETQ. DNA for the CDR3: TGCGCCAGCAGCATCAGGGTGAACACTGAAGCTTTCTTT. Translating gives CASSIRVNTEAFF.

The genes are TRBV5-1 and TRBJ2-5; TRBD1 aligns across 7 bases. V lost 1 base and J lost 5; bases outside the gene matches: 11. This CDR3 has 16 residues. Germline V gene data show CDR1 as SGHRS and CDR2 as YFSETQ. This chain's CDR3 is CASSLKAGGRLETQYF. In DNA form, the CDR3 reads TGCGCCAGCAGCTTGAAGGCAGGGGGACGGCTGGAGACCCAGTACTTC.

The CDR3 protein is CASSLPYLGTSGGELFF. Here the CDR3 DNA reads TGTGCCAGCAGCTTACCTTATCTAGGGACTAGCGGCGGGGAGCTGTTTTTT. This rearrangement joins TRBV5-5 to TRBJ2-2; 11 positions agree with TRBD2. Unmatched junction bases numbered 10, after V lost 2 bases and J lost 7 bases. The CDR3 sequence is 17 residues long. Germline V gene data show CDR1 as SGHKS and CDR2 as YYEKEE (reference sequence).

This clone was detected only a few times. The V gene is TRBV7-9, the J gene TRBJ1-1, with unresolved D. V shed 5 bases and J shed 10 bases, with 14 bases lying between them. The CDR3 consists of 12 residues. CDR1 and CDR2 from the germline V gene are SEHNR and FQNEAQ (reference sequence). The CDR3 loop is CASSPEGRGAFF. DNA for the CDR3: TGTGCCAGCAGCCCAGAGGGCAGAGGAGCTTTCTTT.

The chain combines TRBV5-5 with TRBJ2-7; 8 nucleotides match TRBD1. CDR3 length: 17 residues. The V gene's germline CDR1 is SGHKS and CDR2 YYEKEE (reference sequence). After removal of 2 bases from V and 5 bases from J, the junction contained 15 bases not matched to a gene. This CDR3 reads CASSFGLLAGTGDEQYF. Written as DNA, the CDR3 is TGTGCCAGCAGCTTCGGGCTCCTCGCCGGGACAGGTGACGAGCAGTACTTC. The variable domain in full, completed from reference TRBV5-5 and TRBJ2-7, reads DAGVTQSPTHLIKTRGQQVTLRCSPISGHKSVSWYQQVLGQGPQFIFQYYEKEERGRGNFPDRFSARQFPNYSSELNVNALLLGDSALYLCASSFGLLAGTGDEQYFGPGTRLTVT.

This chain joins TRBV28 and TRBJ2-1; 13 bases line up with TRBD2. The V gene's germline CDR1 is MDHEN and CDR2 SYDVKM. This CDR3 is 20 amino acids long. Trimming at V came to 7 bases and at J to 3 bases, leaving 18 bases not matched to a gene. The CDR3 bases are TGTGCCAGCACCGATCCAGGACGGTACGGGACTAGCGGGAACTACAATGAGCAGTTCTTC. Its protein is CASTDPGRYGTSGNYNEQFF.

The chain joins TRBV5-1 to TRBJ2-5; D gene ambiguous. Germline assignment: CDR1 SGHRS and CDR2 YFSETQ. Trimming removed 0 bases at V and 4 bases at J, with 10 bases between. CDR3 length: 14 residues. This CDR3 is CASSLDRVRETQYF. The CDR3, as DNA: TGCGCCAGCAGCTTGGATCGGGTAAGAGAGACCCAGTACTTC.

The J gene is TRBJ1-1, the V gene TRBV5-1; D gene uncertain. From germline, CDR1 is SGHRS and CDR2 YFSETQ. The V gene lost 0 bases and the J gene lost 6 bases, with 12 bases spanning the gap. The CDR3 loop spans 14 amino acids. CDR3 loop: CASSLETAISEAFF. The CDR3 bases are TGCGCCAGCAGCTTGGAAACGGCCATCTCTGAAGCTTTCTTT.

This chain uses TRBV6-5 with TRBJ1-1, with 7 bases lining up with TRBD1. From germline, CDR1 is MNHEY and CDR2 SVGAGI. CDR3 size: 13 residues. V was pared by 8 bases and J by 10 bases, with 13 bases of the junction left unmatched. The CDR3 region has the DNA TGTGCCAGCGCAAGACAGGGTCGGGAAGGAGCTTTCTTT. It codes for CASARQGREGAFF.

J is TRBJ2-3 and V is TRBV9; D uncertain. This CDR3 comprises 14 residues. With 5 bases removed from V and 0 bases from J, the gap between germline ends came to 10 bases. CDR1 and CDR2 (germline): SGDLS, YYNGEE. This CDR3 reads CASRPGLSTDTQYF. CDR3 sequence (DNA): TGTGCCAGCAGGCCCGGCCTGAGCACAGATACGCAGTATTTT.

This chain connects TRBV18 to TRBJ2-2, with D possibly matching TRBD1 (5 bases). Germline V lookup: CDR1 KGHSH, CDR2 LQKENI. Trimming cost V 2 bases and J 0 bases, with 10 bases left between them. The CDR3 is 16 amino acids. The DNA of the CDR3 is TGTGCCAGCTCACCAAGGGGCCTCCCGAACACCGGGGAGCTGTTTTTT. This gives the protein CASSPRGLPNTGELFF.